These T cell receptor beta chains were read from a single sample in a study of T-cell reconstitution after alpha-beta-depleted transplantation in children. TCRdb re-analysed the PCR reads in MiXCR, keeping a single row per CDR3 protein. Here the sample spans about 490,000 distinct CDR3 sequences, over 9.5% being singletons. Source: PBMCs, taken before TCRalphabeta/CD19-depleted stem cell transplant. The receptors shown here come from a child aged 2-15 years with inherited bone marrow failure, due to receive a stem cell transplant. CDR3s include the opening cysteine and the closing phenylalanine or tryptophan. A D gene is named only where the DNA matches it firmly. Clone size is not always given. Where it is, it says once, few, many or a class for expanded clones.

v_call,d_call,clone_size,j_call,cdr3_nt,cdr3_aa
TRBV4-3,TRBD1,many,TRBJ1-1,TGCGCCAGCAGCCAAGATAACAGGGGGGACACTGAAGCTTTCTTT,CASSQDNRGDTEAFF
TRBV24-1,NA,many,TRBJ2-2,TGTGCCACCAGTGATTTGGGTGTATACACCGGGGAGCTGTTTTTT,CATSDLGVYTGELFF
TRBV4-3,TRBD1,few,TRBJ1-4,TGCGCCAGCAGCCGCCGGGACAGGGGGATCCCTAATGAAAAACTGTTTTTT,CASSRRDRGIPNEKLFF
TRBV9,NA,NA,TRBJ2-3,TGTGCCAGCAGCGTAGGAGGGGGTGCGGGCACAGATACGCAGTATTTT,CASSVGGGAGTDTQYF
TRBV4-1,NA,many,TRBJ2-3,TGCGCCAGCAGCCTCCTCAGTGTGGGGACAACCCCAGATACGCAGTATTTT,CASSLLSVGTTPDTQYF
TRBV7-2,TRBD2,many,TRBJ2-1,TGTGCCAGCAGCTTACTTGGGACTAGCGGGAGAGGGGACTTC,CASSLLGTSGRGDF
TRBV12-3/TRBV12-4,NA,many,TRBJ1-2,TGTGCCAGCAGTTTAATGGGGGCCGACGGCTACACCTTC,CASSLMGADGYTF
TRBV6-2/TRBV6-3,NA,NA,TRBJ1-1,TGTGCCAGCACCTATGGTCCAAGACTGAACACTGAAGCTTTCTTT,CASTYGPRLNTEAFF
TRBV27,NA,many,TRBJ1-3,TGTGCCAGCAGTTCGCTCGCAGGGTCCTCTGGAAACACCATATATTTT,CASSSLAGSSGNTIYF
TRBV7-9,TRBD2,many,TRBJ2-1,TGTGCCAGCAGCTTTTTTGGCGGGAGGGCCGAAGAGCAGTTCTTC,CASSFFGGRAEEQFF
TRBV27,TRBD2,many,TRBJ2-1,TGTGCCAGCAGCTCAACTAGCGAGGACAATGAGCAGTTCTTC,CASSSTSEDNEQFF
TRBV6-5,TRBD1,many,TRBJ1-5,TGTGCCAGCAGTTACGAGGGGGCGAGCAATCAGCCCCAGCATTTT,CASSYEGASNQPQHF
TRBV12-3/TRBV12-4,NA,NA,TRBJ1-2,TGTGCCAGCACCCAGGGGCCCTATGGCTACACCTTC,CASTQGPYGYTF
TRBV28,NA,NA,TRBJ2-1,TGTGCCAGCAGTGTTCGGGACTCCCCCTACAATGAGCAGTTCTTC,CASSVRDSPYNEQFF
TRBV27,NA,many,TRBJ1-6,TGTGCCAGCAGTTCTATTCCCGACAGTTCGAGTAATTCACCCCTCCACTTT,CASSSIPDSSSNSPLHF
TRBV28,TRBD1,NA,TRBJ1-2,TGTGCCAGCAGCCGTTGGGGGACAGGAGGAGGGTATGGCTACACCTTC,CASSRWGTGGGYGYTF
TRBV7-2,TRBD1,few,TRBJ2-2,TGTGCCAGCAGCATCACAGGGGACACCGGGGAGCTGTTTTTT,CASSITGDTGELFF
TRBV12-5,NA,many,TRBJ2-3,TGTGCTAGTGGTTTGCAGGGTGGAGATACGCAGTATTTT,CASGLQGGDTQYF
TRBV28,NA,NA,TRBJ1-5,TGTGCCAGCAGTCATAGTGGGGGGGGGGAACAGCCCCAGCATTTT,CASSHSGGGEQPQHF
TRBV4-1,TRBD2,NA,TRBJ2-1,TGCGCCAGCAGCCAATCCCTCGGACTAGCGGTTTACAATGAGCAGTTCTTC,CASSQSLGLAVYNEQFF
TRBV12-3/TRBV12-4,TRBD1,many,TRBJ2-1,TGTGCCAGCAGCCCGGCTGGGACAGGAAACAATGAGCAGTTCTTC,CASSPAGTGNNEQFF
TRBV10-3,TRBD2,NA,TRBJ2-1,TGTGCCATCAGGGAGGGACTAGCTGACAATGAGCAGTTCTTC,CAIREGLADNEQFF
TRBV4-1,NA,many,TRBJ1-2,TGCGCCAGCAGCCAAGATTATAAGGGAGCTTTTAACTATGGCTACACCTTC,CASSQDYKGAFNYGYTF
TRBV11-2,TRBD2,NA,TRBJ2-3,TGTGCCAGCAGCTCGGGACTAGCGGGACCATCTGGCACAGATACGCAGTATTTT,CASSSGLAGPSGTDTQYF
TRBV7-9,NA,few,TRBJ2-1,TGTGCCAGCAGCCAATACAGCGAGGAGCAGTTCTTC,CASSQYSEEQFF
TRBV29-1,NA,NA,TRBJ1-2,TGCAGCGTTCAGCCTGGTTGGAGGACAGCTAACTATGGCTACACCTTC,CSVQPGWRTANYGYTF
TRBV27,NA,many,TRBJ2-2,TGTGCCAGCAAGTCGCAGTGGGGTGGAGGCACCGGGGAGCTGTTTTTT,CASKSQWGGGTGELFF
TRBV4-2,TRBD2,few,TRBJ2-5,TGTGCCAGCAGCCAAATCCCGGGGGACTATCTCCAAGAGACCCAGTACTTC,CASSQIPGDYLQETQYF
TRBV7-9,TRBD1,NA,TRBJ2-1,TGTGCCAGCAGACGACAGGGAATCGGGGACAATGAGCAGTTCTTC,CASRRQGIGDNEQFF
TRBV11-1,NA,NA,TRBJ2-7,TGTGCCAGCAGCGGACGCCCAGCTTACGAGCAGTACTTC,CASSGRPAYEQYF
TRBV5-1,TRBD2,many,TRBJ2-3,TGCGCCAGCAGCTTGGCCAGGCTAGCGGGAGACACAGATACGCAGTATTTT,CASSLARLAGDTDTQYF
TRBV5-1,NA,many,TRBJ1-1,TGCGCCAGCAAGACAGGGAACACTGAAGCTTTCTTT,CASKTGNTEAFF
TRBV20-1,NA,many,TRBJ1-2,TGCAGTGCTAGAGCCCTAAGACAAAACTATGGCTACACCTTC,CSARALRQNYGYTF
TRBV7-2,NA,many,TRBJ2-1,TGTGCCAGCAGCTTAGTAACTCATGAGCAGTTCTTC,CASSLVTHEQFF
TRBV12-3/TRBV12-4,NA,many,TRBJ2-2,TGTGCCAGCAGCCCAAGGGCTGTATGGTCCACCGGGGAGCTGTTTTTT,CASSPRAVWSTGELFF
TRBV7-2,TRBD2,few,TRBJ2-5,TGTGCCAGCAGCCCGGGAGGGAGGGCCCCAGAGACCCAGTACTTC,CASSPGGRAPETQYF
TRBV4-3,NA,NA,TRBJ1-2,TGCGCCAGCAGCCAAGATCATAAGACCCCTGGCTACACCTTC,CASSQDHKTPGYTF
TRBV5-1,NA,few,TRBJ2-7,TGCGCCAGCAGGAGGAGTCTTTCCTACTACGAGCAGTACTTC,CASRRSLSYYEQYF
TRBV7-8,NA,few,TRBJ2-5,TGTGCCAGCAGGCTCGAAGGGATCTCCCAAGAGACCCAGTACTTC,CASRLEGISQETQYF
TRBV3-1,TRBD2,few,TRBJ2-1,TGTGCCAGCAGCCACCCCCCCGGGACTAGCGGGATTATGAGCTCCTACAATGAGCAGTTCTTC,CASSHPPGTSGIMSSYNEQFF
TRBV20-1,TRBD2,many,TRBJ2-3,TGCACCGACTCGGGAGGGAGCACAGATACGCAGTATTTT,CTDSGGSTDTQYF
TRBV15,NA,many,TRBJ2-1,TGTGCCACCAGCAGAGTCGGCGGACACAATGAGCAGTTCTTC,CATSRVGGHNEQFF
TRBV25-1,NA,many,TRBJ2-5,TGTGCCAGCAGTGATAATGCCACCCGAGGGGAGACCCAGTACTTC,CASSDNATRGETQYF
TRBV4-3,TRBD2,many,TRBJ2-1,TGCGCCAGCAGCGTGGGACTAGCGGGAGAAGGCCCGAATGAGCAGTTCTTC,CASSVGLAGEGPNEQFF
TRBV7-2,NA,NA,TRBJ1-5,TGTGCCAGCAGTCCTTCGAGGGCCCTTAGCAATCAGCGCCAGCATTTT,CASSPSRALSNQRQHF
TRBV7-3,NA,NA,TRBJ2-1,TGTGCCAGCAGCTTAAGCTGGGCTGAGCAGTTCTTC,CASSLSWAEQFF
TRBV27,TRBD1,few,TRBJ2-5,TGTGCCAGCAGCCTACAGGGGGCAGAGACCCAGTACTTC,CASSLQGAETQYF
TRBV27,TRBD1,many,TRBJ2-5,TGTGCCAGCAGTCCCGGGACAGTTCAGGTGGCCCAGTACTTC,CASSPGTVQVAQYF
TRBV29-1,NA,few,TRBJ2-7,TGCAGCGTCCCTCCGCCCCCCCCAGTCCCCTACGAGCAGTACTTC,CSVPPPPPVPYEQYF